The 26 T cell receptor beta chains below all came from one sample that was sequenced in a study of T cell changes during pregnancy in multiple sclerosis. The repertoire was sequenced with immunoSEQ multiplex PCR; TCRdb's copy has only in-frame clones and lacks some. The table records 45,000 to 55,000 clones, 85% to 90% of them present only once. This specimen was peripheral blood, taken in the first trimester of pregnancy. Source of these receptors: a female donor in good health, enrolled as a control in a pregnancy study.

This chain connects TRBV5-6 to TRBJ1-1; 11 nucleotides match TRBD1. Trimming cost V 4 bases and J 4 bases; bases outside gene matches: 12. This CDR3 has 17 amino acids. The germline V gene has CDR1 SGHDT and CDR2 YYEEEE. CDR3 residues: CASSNLRWDRGTTEAFF. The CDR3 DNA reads TGTGCCAGCAGCAACCTCAGATGGGACAGGGGGACCACTGAAGCTTTCTTT.

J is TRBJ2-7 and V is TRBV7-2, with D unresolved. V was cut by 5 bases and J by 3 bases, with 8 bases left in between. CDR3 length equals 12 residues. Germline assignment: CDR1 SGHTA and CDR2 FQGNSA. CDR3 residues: CASSPPSYEQYF. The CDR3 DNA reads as TGTGCCAGCAGCCCCCCGAGCTACGAGCAGTACTTC.

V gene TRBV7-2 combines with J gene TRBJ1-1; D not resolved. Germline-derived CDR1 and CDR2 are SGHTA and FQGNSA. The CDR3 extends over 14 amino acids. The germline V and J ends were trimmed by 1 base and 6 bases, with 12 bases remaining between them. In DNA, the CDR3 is TGTGCCAGCAGCTTAGAACTCGTGATCCCTGAAGCTTTCTTT. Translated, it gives CASSLELVIPEAFF.

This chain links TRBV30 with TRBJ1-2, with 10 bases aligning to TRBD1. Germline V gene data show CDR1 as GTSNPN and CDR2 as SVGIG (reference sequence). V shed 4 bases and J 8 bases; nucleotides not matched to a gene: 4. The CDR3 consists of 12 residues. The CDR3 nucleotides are TGTGCCTGGACCGGGACAGGGGAAGGCTACACCTTC. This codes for CAWTGTGEGYTF.

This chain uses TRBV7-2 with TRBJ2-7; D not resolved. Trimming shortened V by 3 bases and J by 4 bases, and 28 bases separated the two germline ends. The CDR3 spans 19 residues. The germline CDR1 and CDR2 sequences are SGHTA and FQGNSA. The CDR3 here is CASSLLGRSSNPREYEQYF. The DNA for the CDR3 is TGTGCCAGCAGCTTGCTGGGTCGAAGCTCAAACCCTAGAGAGTACGAGCAGTACTTC.

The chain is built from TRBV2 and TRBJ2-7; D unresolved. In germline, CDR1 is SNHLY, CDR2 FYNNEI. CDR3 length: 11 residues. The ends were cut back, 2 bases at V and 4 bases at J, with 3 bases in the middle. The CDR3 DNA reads TGTGCCAGCAGTGAAACTTACGAGCAGTACTTC. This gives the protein CASSETYEQYF.

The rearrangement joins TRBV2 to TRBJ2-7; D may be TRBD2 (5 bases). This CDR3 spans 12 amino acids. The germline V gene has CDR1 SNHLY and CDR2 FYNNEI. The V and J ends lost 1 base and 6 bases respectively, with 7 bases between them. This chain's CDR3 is CASSEGAGEQYF. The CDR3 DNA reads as TGTGCCAGCAGTGAAGGCGCGGGCGAGCAGTACTTC. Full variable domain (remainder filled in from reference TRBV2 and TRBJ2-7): EPEVTQTPSHQVTQMGQEVILRCVPISNHLYFYWYRQILGQKVEFLVSFYNNEISEKSEIFDDQFSVERPDGSNFTLKIRSTKLEDSAMYFCASSEGAGEQYFGPGTRLTVT.

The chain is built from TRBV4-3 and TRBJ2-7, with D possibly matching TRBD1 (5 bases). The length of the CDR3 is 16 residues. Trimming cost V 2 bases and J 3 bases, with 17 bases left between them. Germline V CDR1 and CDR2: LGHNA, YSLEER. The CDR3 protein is CASSQYLTETSYEQYF. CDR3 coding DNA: TGCGCCAGCAGCCAATACCTGACAGAGACGAGCTACGAGCAGTACTTC.

CDR3 coding DNA: TGCGCCAGCGGATTTAGCGGTTACAATGAGCAGTTCTTC. Amino acids: CASGFSGYNEQFF. The chain couples TRBV4-1 to TRBJ2-1; possible D gene TRBD2, 6 bases. V lost 8 bases and J lost 4, with 12 bases in between. The CDR3 totals 13 residues. In germline, CDR1 is MGHRA, CDR2 YSYEKL.

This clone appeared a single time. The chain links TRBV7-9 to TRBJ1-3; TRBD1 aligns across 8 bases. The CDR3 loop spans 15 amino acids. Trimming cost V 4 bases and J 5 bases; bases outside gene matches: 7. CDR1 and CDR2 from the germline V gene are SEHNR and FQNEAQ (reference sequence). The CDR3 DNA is TGTGCCAGCAGCTCTGGACAGGGCCTAAGAAACACCATATATTTT. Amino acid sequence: CASSSGQGLRNTIYF.

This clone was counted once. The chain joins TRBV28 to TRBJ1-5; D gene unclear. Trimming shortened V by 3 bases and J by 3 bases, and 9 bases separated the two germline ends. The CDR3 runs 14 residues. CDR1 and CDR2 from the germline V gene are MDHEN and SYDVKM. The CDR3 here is CASSFAVPNQPQHF. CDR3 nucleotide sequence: TGTGCCAGCAGTTTCGCGGTCCCCAATCAGCCCCAGCATTTT.

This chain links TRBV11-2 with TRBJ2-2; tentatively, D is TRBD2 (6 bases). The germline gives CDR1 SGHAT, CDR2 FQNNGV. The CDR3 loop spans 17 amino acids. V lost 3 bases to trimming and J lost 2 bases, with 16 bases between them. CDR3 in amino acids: CASSLTRGGKNTGELFF. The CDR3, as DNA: TGTGCCAGCAGCTTGACCCGTGGGGGGAAAAACACCGGGGAGCTGTTTTTT.

The DNA for the CDR3 is TGTGCCAGCAGCTTAGGGGCGGACCCAGGGGGGTCAGATACGCAGTATTTT. It translates to CASSLGADPGGSDTQYF. J is TRBJ2-3 and V is TRBV7-2, with D maybe TRBD1 (7 bases). The CDR3 has 17 amino acids. Germline-derived CDR1 and CDR2 are SGHTA and FQGNSA. V shed 1 base and J shed 4 bases, with 18 bases lying between them. Together with reference TRBV7-2 and TRBJ2-3, the CDR3 gives the full variable domain: GAGVSQSPSNKVTEKGKDVELRCDPISGHTALYWYRQSLGQGLEFLIYFQGNSAPDKSGLPSDRFSAERTGGSVSTLTIQRTQQEDSAVYLCASSLGADPGGSDTQYFGPGTRLTVL.

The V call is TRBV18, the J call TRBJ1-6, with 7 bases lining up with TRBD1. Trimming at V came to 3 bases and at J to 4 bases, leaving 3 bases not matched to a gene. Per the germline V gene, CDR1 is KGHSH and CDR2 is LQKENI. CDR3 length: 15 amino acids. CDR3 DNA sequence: TGTGCCAGCTCACCCGAGACAGGGTATAATTCACCCCTCCACTTT. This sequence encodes CASSPETGYNSPLHF. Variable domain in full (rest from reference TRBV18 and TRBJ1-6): NAGVMQNPRHLVRRRGQEARLRCSPMKGHSHVYWYRQLPEEGLKFMVYLQKENIIDESGMPKERFSAEFPKEGPSILRIQQVVRGDSAAYFCASSPETGYNSPLHFGNGTRLTVT.

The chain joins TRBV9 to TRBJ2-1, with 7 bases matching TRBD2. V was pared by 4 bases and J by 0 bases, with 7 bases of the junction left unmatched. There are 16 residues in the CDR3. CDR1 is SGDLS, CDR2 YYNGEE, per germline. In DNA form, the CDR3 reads TGTGCCAGCAGCCCCCGGGGGGATCGCTCCTACAATGAGCAGTTCTTC. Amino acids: CASSPRGDRSYNEQFF.

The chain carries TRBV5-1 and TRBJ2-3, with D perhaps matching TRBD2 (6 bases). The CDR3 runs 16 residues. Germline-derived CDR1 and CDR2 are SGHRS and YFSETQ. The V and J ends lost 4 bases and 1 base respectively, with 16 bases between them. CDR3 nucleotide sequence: TGCGCCAGCAGCGGCCGGGGCGGGGTTGGCACAGATACGCAGTATTTT. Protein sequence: CASSGRGGVGTDTQYF.

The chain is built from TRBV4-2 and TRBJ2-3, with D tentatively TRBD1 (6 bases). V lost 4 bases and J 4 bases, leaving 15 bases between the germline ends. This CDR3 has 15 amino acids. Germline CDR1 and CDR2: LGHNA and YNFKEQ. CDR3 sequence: CASSRGPGEPDTQYF. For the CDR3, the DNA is TGTGCCAGCAGCCGCGGCCCAGGGGAGCCAGATACGCAGTATTTT.

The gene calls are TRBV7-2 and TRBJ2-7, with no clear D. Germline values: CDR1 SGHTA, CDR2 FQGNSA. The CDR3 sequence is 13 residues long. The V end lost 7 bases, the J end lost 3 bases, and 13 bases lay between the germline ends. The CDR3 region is CASTTEVRYEQYF. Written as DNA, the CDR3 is TGTGCCAGCACAACCGAGGTTCGCTACGAGCAGTACTTC.

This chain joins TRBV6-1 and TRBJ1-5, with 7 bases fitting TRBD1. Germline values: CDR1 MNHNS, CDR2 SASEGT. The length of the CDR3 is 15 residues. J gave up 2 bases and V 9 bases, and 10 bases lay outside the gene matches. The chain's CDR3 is CASYTGDMGNQPQHF. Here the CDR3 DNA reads TGTGCCAGTTATACAGGGGACATGGGCAATCAGCCCCAGCATTTT.

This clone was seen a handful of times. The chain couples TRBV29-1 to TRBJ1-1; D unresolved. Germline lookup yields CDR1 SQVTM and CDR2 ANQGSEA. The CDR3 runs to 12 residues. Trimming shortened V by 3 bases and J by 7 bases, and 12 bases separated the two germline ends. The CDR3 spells CSVDQTGIEAFF. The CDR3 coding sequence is TGCAGCGTTGACCAGACGGGGATTGAAGCTTTCTTT.

CDR3 nucleotide sequence: TGTGCCCCTGAAAAGGTACTAGCGGGAGGGCCGAGCTCCTACAATGAGCAGTTCTTC. It specifies CAPEKVLAGGPSSYNEQFF. This chain links TRBV19 with TRBJ2-1; 13 bases agree with TRBD2. The germline V gene has CDR1 LNHDA and CDR2 SQIVND (reference sequence). V lost 11 bases to trimming and J lost 0 bases; unmatched junction nucleotides: 16. This CDR3 is built from 19 residues. Supplemented by reference TRBV19 and TRBJ2-1, the full variable domain reads DGGITQSPKYLFRKEGQNVTLSCEQNLNHDAMYWYRQDPGQGLRLIYYSQIVNDFQKGDIAEGYSVSREKKESFPLTVTSAQKNPTAFYLCAPEKVLAGGPSSYNEQFFGPGTRLTVL.

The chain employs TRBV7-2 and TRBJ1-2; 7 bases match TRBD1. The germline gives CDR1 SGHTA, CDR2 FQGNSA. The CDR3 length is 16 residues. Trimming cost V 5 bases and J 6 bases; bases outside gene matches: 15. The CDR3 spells CASSPGDVRTGDGYTF. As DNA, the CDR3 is TGTGCCAGCAGCCCGGGGGACGTCAGGACAGGAGATGGCTACACCTTC.

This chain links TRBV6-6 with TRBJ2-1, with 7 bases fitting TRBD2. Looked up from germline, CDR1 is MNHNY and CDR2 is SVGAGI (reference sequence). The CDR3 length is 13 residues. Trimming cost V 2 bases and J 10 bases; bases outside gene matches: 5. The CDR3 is CASSYTGREEQFF. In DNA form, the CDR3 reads TGTGCCAGCAGTTACACGGGGAGGGAGGAGCAGTTCTTC.

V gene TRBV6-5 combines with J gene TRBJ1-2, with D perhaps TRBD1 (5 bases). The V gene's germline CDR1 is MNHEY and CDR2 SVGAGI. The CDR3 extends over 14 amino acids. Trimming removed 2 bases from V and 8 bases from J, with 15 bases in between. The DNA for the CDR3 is TGTGCCAGCAGTTACAGGCGGGGGGAGGGCGGCTACACCTTC. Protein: CASSYRRGEGGYTF.

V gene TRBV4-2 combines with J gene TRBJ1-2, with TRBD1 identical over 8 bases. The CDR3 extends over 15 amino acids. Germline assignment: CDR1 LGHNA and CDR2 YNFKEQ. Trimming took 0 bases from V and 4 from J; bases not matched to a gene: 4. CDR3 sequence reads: CASSQEPQGGYGYTF. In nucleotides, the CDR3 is TGTGCCAGCAGCCAAGAGCCACAGGGGGGCTATGGCTACACCTTC.

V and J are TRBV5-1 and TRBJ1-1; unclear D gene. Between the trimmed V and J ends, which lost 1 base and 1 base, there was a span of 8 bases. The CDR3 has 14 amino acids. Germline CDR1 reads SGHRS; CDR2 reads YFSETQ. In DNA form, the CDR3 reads TGCGCCAGCAGCTTGCGGAGACCGAACACTGAAGCTTTCTTT. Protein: CASSLRRPNTEAFF.